This T cell receptor beta chain is from a study of type 1 regulatory T cells. Study summary: T-allo10 is an in vitro-generated, Tr1-enriched CD4 T cell product specific for alloantigen.

Graft donor-derived T-allo10 cells were described as host-alloantigen-specific, anergic, and alloantigen-specifically suppressive. The J segment lost 0 bases and the V segment lost 4 bases, leaving 9 bases of the junction unmatched. The CDR3 runs 18 residues. Germline CDR1 and CDR2: SGHDN and FVKESK. TCRdb redid the calling of the reads with MiXCR, one entry per CDR3 protein. The sample includes roughly 67,000 distinct CDR3 sequences, about 60% of them seen just once. Worth noting for this clonotype: Its cognate antigen is unknown.

Material for sequencing was cultured T cells, either the whole culture or a sorted T cell fraction (not recorded which). Subset denoted: Tr1-enriched cell product generated in vitro against host alloantigens. The receptor was isolated from a human donor in good health. This chain connects TRBV14 to TRBJ2-1; 10 bases are a match to TRBD1. CDR3 residues: CASSPGTGALISYNEQFF. CDR3 DNA: TGTGCCAGCAGCCCCGGGACAGGGGCTTTAATCTCCTACAATGAGCAGTTCTTC.